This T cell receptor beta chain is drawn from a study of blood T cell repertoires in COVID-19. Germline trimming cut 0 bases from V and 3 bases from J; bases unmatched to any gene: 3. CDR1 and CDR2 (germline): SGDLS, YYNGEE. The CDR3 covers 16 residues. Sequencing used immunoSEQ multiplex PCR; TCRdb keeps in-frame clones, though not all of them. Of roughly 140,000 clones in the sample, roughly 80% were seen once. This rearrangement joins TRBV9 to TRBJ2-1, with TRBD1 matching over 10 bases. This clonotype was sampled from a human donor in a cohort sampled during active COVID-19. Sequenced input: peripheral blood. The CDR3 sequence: CASSVAGTGDYNEQFF. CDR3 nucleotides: TGTGCCAGCAGCGTAGCTGGGACAGGGGACTACAATGAGCAGTTCTTC.